The next 32 T cell receptor beta chains were all read from a single sample in a study of T cell responses to AZD1222 COVID-19 vaccine. Repertoires were generated with immunoSEQ multiplex PCR, while TCRdb's copy carries only in-frame clones and drops some. The top ten hold about 20% of the sample, which has tens of thousands of clones, more than 75% seen once. The material was peripheral blood, obtained on day 0 of AZD1222 vaccination. The receptor set was obtained from an adult in good health.

The chain combines TRBV29-1 with TRBJ2-1; the match to TRBD2 covers 8 bases. V lost 4 bases to trimming and J lost 0 bases; unmatched junction nucleotides: 5. This CDR3 region has 15 residues. The V gene's germline CDR1 is SQVTM and CDR2 ANQGSEA. The CDR3 sequence is CSVVTGGTSYNEQFF. In nucleotides, the CDR3 is TGCAGCGTTGTAACGGGGGGGACCTCCTACAATGAGCAGTTCTTC.

The chain carries TRBV27 and TRBJ2-2; D not certain. CDR1 is MNHEY, CDR2 SMNVEV, per germline (reference sequence). The V gene lost 7 bases and the J gene lost 0 bases, with 15 bases spanning the gap. This CDR3 region has 16 residues. CDR3 coding DNA: TGTGCCAGCACCATTAGGTGGTCCGCGAACACCGGGGAGCTGTTTTTT. This translates into CASTIRWSANTGELFF.

The gene calls are TRBV5-1 and TRBJ2-1, with unresolved D. Deletions cut 3 bases from V and 6 bases from J, with 16 bases between. Germline-derived CDR1 and CDR2 are SGHRS and YFSETQ. The CDR3 consists of 15 residues. The CDR3 sequence: CASSSSRGQTNEQFF. CDR3 nucleotide sequence: TGCGCCAGCAGCTCCTCGAGAGGTCAAACCAATGAGCAGTTCTTC.

The chain is built from TRBV2 and TRBJ1-4, with a weak D call TRBD1 (5 bases). The length of the CDR3 is 15 residues. Germline V CDR1 and CDR2: SNHLY, FYNNEI. Trimming left V 2 bases short and J 7 bases short, with 14 bases between. Written as DNA, the CDR3 is TGTGCCAGCAGTGAATCTTGGGGGGTTCGTGAAAAACTGTTTTTT. Translating gives CASSESWGVREKLFF.

The gene calls are TRBV3-1 (or the pseudogene TRBV3-2) and TRBJ2-7; D remains unclear. V lost 1 base, J lost 7 bases, and 23 bases lay in between. CDR3 length equals 17 residues. CDR1 LGHDT and CDR2 YNNKEL come from the germline V gene (reference sequence). The CDR3 DNA is TGTGCCAGCAGCCAAGCGCAGGTAAGGCGATTGAAAGTGGAGCAGTACTTC. Translating gives CASSQAQVRRLKVEQYF.

The chain uses TRBV7-8 and TRBJ2-3; 7 bases line up with TRBD2. Looked up from germline, CDR1 is SGHVS and CDR2 is FQNEAQ. V lost 2 bases, J lost 4 bases, and 9 bases stayed unmatched. CDR3 length: 16 amino acids. CDR3 loop: CASSLTRTRGADTQYF. The CDR3 nucleotides read TGTGCCAGCAGCTTAACCCGGACTAGGGGCGCAGATACGCAGTATTTT.

V gene TRBV2 combines with J gene TRBJ1-5; 11 bases are shared with TRBD1. J gave up 0 bases and V 6 bases, and 10 bases lay outside the gene matches. Per the germline V gene, CDR1 is SNHLY and CDR2 is FYNNEI. The CDR3 is made up of 18 amino acids. The CDR3 loop reads CASRRSGTGGYSNQPQHF. DNA of the CDR3: TGTGCCAGCAGACGGTCCGGGACAGGGGGATATAGCAATCAGCCCCAGCATTTT.

The rearrangement links TRBV2 to TRBJ1-4; D is possibly TRBD1 (5 bases). This CDR3 spans 15 amino acids. Germline loops: CDR1 SNHLY, CDR2 FYNNEI. Trimming stripped 4 bases from V and 4 bases from J, with 13 bases between. The CDR3 nucleotides are TGTGCCAGCAGTGCCGGGACCGCCCTTAATGAAAAACTGTTTTTT. Amino acids: CASSAGTALNEKLFF.

Worth noting for this clone: Additional DNA sequences in this sample encode the identical CDR3. The V gene is TRBV7-9, the J gene TRBJ1-4; D is perhaps TRBD1 (6 bases). Germline-derived CDR1 and CDR2 are SEHNR and FQNEAQ (reference sequence). This CDR3 spans 15 amino acids. Trimming removed 1 base from V and 4 bases from J, with 10 bases in between. The chain's CDR3 is CASSLEGGNNEKLFF. CDR3 DNA: TGTGCCAGCAGCTTAGAGGGGGGTAATAATGAAAAACTGTTTTTT.

The chain is built from TRBV6-5 and TRBJ2-7, with D tentatively TRBD1 or TRBD2 (5 bases each). Trimming removed 5 bases from V and 7 bases from J, with 15 bases in between. CDR3 length equals 13 residues. The germline V gene encodes CDR1 MNHEY and CDR2 SVGAGI. DNA of the CDR3: TGTGCCAGCAGTATGGGACGGGCAGGGGAGCAGTACTTC. Protein sequence: CASSMGRAGEQYF.

This clone was observed a few times. V gene TRBV28 combines with J gene TRBJ1-2; no reliable D call. V was shortened by 5 bases and J by 2 bases, with 15 bases between the two germline ends. The germline CDR1 and CDR2 sequences are MDHEN and SYDVKM. The length of the CDR3 is 15 residues. The CDR3, as DNA: TGTGCCAGCAGTGCACAAGACCCTAAAAACTATGGCTACACCTTC. Protein product: CASSAQDPKNYGYTF.

The chain couples TRBV30 to TRBJ1-1; no definite D call. The germline CDR1 and CDR2 sequences are GTSNPN and SVGIG (reference sequence). V was shortened by 3 bases and J by 0 bases, with 23 bases between the two germline ends. The CDR3 consists of 18 residues. The CDR3 loop is CAWRRQPLSSIVNTEAFF. As DNA, the CDR3 is TGTGCCTGGAGAAGGCAGCCATTAAGCAGTATCGTGAACACTGAAGCTTTCTTT. Full variable domain (outside the CDR3, taken from reference TRBV30 and TRBJ1-1): SQTIHQWPATLVQPVGSPLSLECTVEGTSNPNLYWYRQAAGRGLQLLFYSVGIGQISSEVPQNLSASRPQDRQFILSSKKLLLSDSGFYLCAWRRQPLSSIVNTEAFFGQGTRLTVV.

This clone was detected only a few times. The chain is built from TRBV2 and TRBJ1-5; unclear D gene. Trimming left V 1 base short and J 0 bases short, with 7 bases between. Per germline, CDR1 SNHLY and CDR2 FYNNEI. There are 15 residues in the CDR3. In DNA, the CDR3 is TGTGCCAGCAGTGAAGACAAGAATAGCAATCAGCCCCAGCATTTT. This translates into CASSEDKNSNQPQHF.

The genes are TRBV6-5 and TRBJ1-1; 7 nucleotides line up with TRBD1. This CDR3 is built from 14 residues. The J segment lost 0 bases and the V segment lost 4 bases, leaving 2 bases of the junction unmatched. The germline CDR1 and CDR2 sequences are MNHEY and SVGAGI. The CDR3 here is CASSWTGLNTEAFF. For the CDR3, the DNA is TGTGCCAGCAGTTGGACAGGACTGAACACTGAAGCTTTCTTT.

The chain recombines TRBV18 with TRBJ1-3; weak D call: TRBD1 (5 bases). Per the germline V gene, CDR1 is KGHSH and CDR2 is LQKENI. The V end was cut by 5 bases, the J end by 1 base, with 9 bases between. This CDR3 is 14 amino acids long. The CDR3 loop is CASSAQESGNTIYF. CDR3 nucleotides: TGTGCCAGCTCAGCACAGGAATCTGGAAACACCATATATTTT.

The V and J genes are TRBV7-9 and TRBJ2-7; maybe TRBD2 (6 bases). V shed 5 bases and J shed 2 bases, with 16 bases lying between them. The CDR3 has 15 amino acids. Germline V CDR1 and CDR2: SEHNR, FQNEAQ (reference sequence). The CDR3 DNA sequence: TGTGCCAGCAGCCTCCGCCTGGGCGGGGCCTACGAGCAGTACTTC. The encoded protein is CASSLRLGGAYEQYF.

This sequence joins TRBV24-1 and TRBJ2-2; D is perhaps TRBD1 (5 bases). The CDR3 runs to 16 residues. CDR1 is KGHDR, CDR2 SFDVKD, per germline. V lost 0 bases, J lost 4 bases, and 11 bases lay in between. The CDR3 loop reads CATSDLRGQGTGELFF. CDR3 bases: TGTGCCACCAGTGATTTGAGAGGACAAGGCACCGGGGAGCTGTTTTTT.

This chain uses TRBV10-3 with TRBJ2-5; D call uncertain. Germline-derived CDR1 and CDR2 are ENHRY and SYGVKD. This CDR3 spans 15 amino acids. V was trimmed by 3 bases and J by 4 bases, leaving 15 bases between them. CDR3 protein: CAISEGMARGETQYF. The CDR3 nucleotides are TGTGCCATCAGTGAAGGAATGGCGAGAGGAGAGACCCAGTACTTC.

This clone was observed a single time. The chain combines TRBV4-1 with TRBJ1-6, with unresolved D. This CDR3 is 13 amino acids long. The V gene lost 1 base and the J gene lost 14 bases, with 12 bases spanning the gap. In germline, CDR1 is MGHRA, CDR2 YSYEKL. The CDR3 sequence is CASSQVGPGALHF. CDR3 nucleotides: TGCGCCAGCAGCCAAGTTGGGCCCGGGGCCCTCCACTTT.

The chain uses TRBV19 and TRBJ1-6, with D tentatively TRBD1 (6 bases). This CDR3 has 14 residues. V dropped 3 bases and J dropped 7 bases, with 10 bases sitting between them. CDR1 and CDR2 (germline): LNHDA, SQIVND (reference sequence). CDR3 sequence: CASSIAGANSPLHF. In DNA form, the CDR3 reads TGTGCCAGTAGTATTGCAGGGGCGAATTCACCCCTCCACTTT.

The gene calls are TRBV11-2 and TRBJ1-4; TRBD1 agrees at 8 bases. The CDR3 consists of 15 residues. Unmatched junction bases numbered 10, after V lost 5 bases and J lost 8 bases. Germline-derived CDR1 and CDR2 are SGHAT and FQNNGV. In DNA form, the CDR3 reads TGTGCCAGCAGCCCAGGGGACAGGCCTAGGGAAAAACTGTTTTTT. Translation: CASSPGDRPREKLFF.

The gene calls are TRBV27 and TRBJ1-5; D is perhaps TRBD1 (6 bases). This CDR3 is built from 18 residues. From germline, CDR1 is MNHEY and CDR2 SMNVEV (reference sequence). V was pared by 1 base and J by 0 bases, with 16 bases between. The CDR3 region is CASSLFPPGQYSNQPQHF. The DNA for the CDR3 is TGTGCCAGCAGTTTATTCCCCCCTGGACAGTATAGCAATCAGCCCCAGCATTTT.

This chain connects TRBV14 to TRBJ1-5; 7 bases line up with TRBD1. V shed 5 bases and J 4 bases; nucleotides not matched to a gene: 8. The CDR3 is 15 residues long. Germline V gene lookup returns CDR1 SGHDN and CDR2 FVKESK. The CDR3 loop reads CASSAGTAKNQPQHF. CDR3 sequence (DNA): TGTGCCAGCAGCGCCGGGACAGCGAAAAATCAGCCCCAGCATTTT.

The chain combines TRBV6-5 with TRBJ1-5, with D possibly matching TRBD1 (5 bases). Trimming shortened V by 2 bases and J by 5 bases, and 13 bases separated the two germline ends. Germline lookup yields CDR1 MNHEY and CDR2 SVGAGI. The CDR3 is 15 amino acids. In DNA, the CDR3 is TGTGCCAGCAGTTACACAGCAGGGTCCGATCAGCCCCAGCATTTT. This encodes CASSYTAGSDQPQHF.

The chain combines TRBV12-3 or TRBV12-4 with TRBJ2-2; D is undetermined. The CDR3 consists of 12 residues. The germline V and J ends were trimmed by 1 base and 7 bases, with 4 bases remaining between them. The CDR3 region is CASSLGVGELFF. The DNA of the CDR3 is TGTGCCAGCAGTTTAGGGGTCGGGGAGCTGTTTTTT.

V is TRBV7-9 and J is TRBJ2-3, with a weak D call TRBD2 (6 bases). There are 14 residues in the CDR3. With 1 base removed from V and 3 bases from J, the gap between germline ends came to 8 bases. The germline V gene encodes CDR1 SEHNR and CDR2 FQNEAQ (reference sequence). The CDR3 DNA reads TGTGCCAGCAGCTTAGGCGGGGAGACAGATACGCAGTATTTT. Amino acids: CASSLGGETDTQYF. Full variable domain (remainder filled in from reference TRBV7-9 and TRBJ2-3): DTGVSQNPRHKITKRGQNVTFRCDPISEHNRLYWYRQTLGQGPEFLTYFQNEAQLEKSRLLSDRFSAERPKGSFSTLEIQRTEQGDSAMYLCASSLGGETDTQYFGPGTRLTVL.

V and J are TRBV7-2 and TRBJ2-1, with 7 bases fitting TRBD2. The V and J ends lost 3 bases and 7 bases, in that order; junction bases with no gene match: 3. Germline loops: CDR1 SGHTA, CDR2 FQGNSA. This CDR3 has 13 amino acids. The chain's CDR3 is CASSLSGGNEQFF. DNA of the CDR3: TGTGCCAGCAGCTTGTCGGGAGGTAATGAGCAGTTCTTC.

The chain employs TRBV19 and TRBJ2-1, with 11 bases matching TRBD2. Unmatched junction bases numbered 8, after V lost 1 base and J lost 0 bases. Germline V gene sequence: CDR1 LNHDA, CDR2 SQIVND (reference sequence). The CDR3 runs 19 residues. The CDR3 loop reads CASSIASTSGSYSYNEQFF. CDR3 in DNA: TGTGCCAGTAGTATAGCCTCCACTAGCGGGAGCTACTCCTACAATGAGCAGTTCTTC.

V usage is TRBV11-2 and J usage is TRBJ1-1; 8 bases line up with TRBD1. V lost 4 bases to trimming and J lost 3 bases; unmatched junction nucleotides: 10. CDR1 is SGHAT and CDR2 is FQNNGV in the germline V gene. The CDR3 is made up of 16 amino acids. The CDR3 here is CASSSGQGEKYTEAFF. The CDR3 region has the DNA TGTGCCAGCAGCTCAGGACAGGGTGAGAAGTACACTGAAGCTTTCTTT.

The gene calls are TRBV29-1 and TRBJ1-2, with 7 bases matching TRBD1. Unmatched junction bases numbered 6, after V lost 4 bases and J lost 4 bases. CDR3 length: 13 residues. Per the germline V gene, CDR1 is SQVTM and CDR2 is ANQGSEA. The CDR3: CSVAGTDTYGYTF. The CDR3 nucleotides read TGCAGCGTTGCCGGGACAGACACCTATGGCTACACCTTC. Full variable domain (missing parts from reference TRBV29-1 and TRBJ1-2): SAVISQKPSRDICQRGTSLTIQCQVDSQVTMMFWYRQQPGQSLTLIATANQGSEATYESGFVIDKFPISRPNLTFSTLTVSNMSPEDSSIYLCSVAGTDTYGYTFGSGTRLTVV.

The chain carries TRBV10-3 and TRBJ1-5, with TRBD1 matching over 9 bases. J was trimmed by 2 bases and V by 3 bases; bases with no gene match: 2. The CDR3 is made up of 15 amino acids. Germline V lookup: CDR1 ENHRY, CDR2 SYGVKD. CDR3 coding DNA: TGTGCCATCAGTGAACAGGGGGCAGGCAATCAGCCCCAGCATTTT. It translates to CAISEQGAGNQPQHF.

This clone appeared a few times. The rearrangement joins TRBV2 to TRBJ2-2, with D possibly being TRBD1 (5 bases). In germline, CDR1 is SNHLY, CDR2 FYNNEI. CDR3 length: 14 amino acids. The V end lost 1 base, the J end lost 5 bases, and 8 bases lay between the germline ends. CDR3 DNA sequence: TGTGCCAGCAGTGAAGTACAGGCTACCGGGGAGCTGTTTTTT. Its protein is CASSEVQATGELFF.